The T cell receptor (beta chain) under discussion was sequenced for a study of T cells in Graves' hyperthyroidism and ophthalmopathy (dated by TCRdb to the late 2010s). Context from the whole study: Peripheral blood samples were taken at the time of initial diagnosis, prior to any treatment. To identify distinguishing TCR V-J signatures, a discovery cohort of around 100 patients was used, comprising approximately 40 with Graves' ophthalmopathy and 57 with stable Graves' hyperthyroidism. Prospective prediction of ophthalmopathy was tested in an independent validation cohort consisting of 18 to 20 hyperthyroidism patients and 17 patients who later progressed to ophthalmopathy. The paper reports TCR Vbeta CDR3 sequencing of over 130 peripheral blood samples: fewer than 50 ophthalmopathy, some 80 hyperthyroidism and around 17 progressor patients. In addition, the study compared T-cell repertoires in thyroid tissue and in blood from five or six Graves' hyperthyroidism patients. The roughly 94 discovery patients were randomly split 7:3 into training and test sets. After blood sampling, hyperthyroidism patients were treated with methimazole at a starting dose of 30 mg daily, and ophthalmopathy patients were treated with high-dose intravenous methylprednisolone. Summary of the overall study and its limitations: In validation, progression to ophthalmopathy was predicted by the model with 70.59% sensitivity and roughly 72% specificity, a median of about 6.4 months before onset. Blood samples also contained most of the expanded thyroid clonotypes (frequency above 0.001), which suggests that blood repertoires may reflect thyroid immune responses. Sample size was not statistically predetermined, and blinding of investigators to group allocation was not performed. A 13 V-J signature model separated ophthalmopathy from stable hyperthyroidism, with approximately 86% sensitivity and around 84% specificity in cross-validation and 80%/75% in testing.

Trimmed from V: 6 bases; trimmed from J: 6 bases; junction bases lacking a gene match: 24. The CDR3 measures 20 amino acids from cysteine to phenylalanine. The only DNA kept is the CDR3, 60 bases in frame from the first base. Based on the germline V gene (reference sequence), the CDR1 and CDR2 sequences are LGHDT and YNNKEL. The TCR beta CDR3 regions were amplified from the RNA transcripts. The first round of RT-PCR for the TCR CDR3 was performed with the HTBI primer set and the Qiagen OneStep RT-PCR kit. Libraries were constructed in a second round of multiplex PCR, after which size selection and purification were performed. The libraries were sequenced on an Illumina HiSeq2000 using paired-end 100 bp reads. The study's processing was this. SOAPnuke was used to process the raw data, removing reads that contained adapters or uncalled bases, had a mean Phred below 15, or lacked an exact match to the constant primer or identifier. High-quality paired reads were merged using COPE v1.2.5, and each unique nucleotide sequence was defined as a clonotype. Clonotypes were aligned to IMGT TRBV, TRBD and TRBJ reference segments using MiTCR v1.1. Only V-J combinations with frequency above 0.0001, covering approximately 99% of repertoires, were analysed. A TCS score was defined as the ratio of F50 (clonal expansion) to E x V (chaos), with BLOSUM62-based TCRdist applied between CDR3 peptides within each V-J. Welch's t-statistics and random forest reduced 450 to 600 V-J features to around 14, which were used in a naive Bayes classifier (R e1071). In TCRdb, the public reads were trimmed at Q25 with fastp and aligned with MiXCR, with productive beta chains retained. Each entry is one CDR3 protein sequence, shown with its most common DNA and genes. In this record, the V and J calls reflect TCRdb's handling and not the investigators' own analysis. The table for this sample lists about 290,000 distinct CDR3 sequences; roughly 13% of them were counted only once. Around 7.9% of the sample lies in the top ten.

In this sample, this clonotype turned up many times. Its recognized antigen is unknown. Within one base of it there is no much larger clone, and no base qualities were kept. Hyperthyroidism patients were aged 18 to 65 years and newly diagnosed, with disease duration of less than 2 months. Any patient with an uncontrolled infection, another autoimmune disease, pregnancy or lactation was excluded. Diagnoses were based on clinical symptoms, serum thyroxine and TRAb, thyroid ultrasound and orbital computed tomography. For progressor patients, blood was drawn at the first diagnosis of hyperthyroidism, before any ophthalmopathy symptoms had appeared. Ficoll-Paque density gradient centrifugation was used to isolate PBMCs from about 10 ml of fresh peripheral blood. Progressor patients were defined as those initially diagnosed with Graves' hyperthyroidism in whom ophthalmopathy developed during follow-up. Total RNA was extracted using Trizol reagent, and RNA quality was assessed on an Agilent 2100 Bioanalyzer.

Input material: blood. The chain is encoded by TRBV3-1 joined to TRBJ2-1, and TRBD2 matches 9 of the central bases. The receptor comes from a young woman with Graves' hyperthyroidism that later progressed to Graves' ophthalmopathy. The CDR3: CASRPTGASGTIRSPNEQFF. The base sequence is TGTGCCAGCAGACCAACTGGGGCTAGCGGGACCATTCGGAGTCCCAATGAGCAGTTCTTC.